The 21 T cell receptor beta chains below were found in one sample sequenced in a study of CD8+CD57+ T cells in acquired aplastic anemia. According to the study, genomic DNA was the template for TCR beta VDJ and CDR3 profiling. TCRdb used MiXCR to reprocess the reads, holding one entry per CDR3 protein. The sample contains about 210,000 distinct CDR3 sequences, around 32% of which appear only once. The sample taken for sequencing was sorted CD4+, CD8+, or CD8+CD57+ T cells (not recorded which) from PBMCs. The source is a human donor in good health, serving as a control.

The CDR3 sequence: CATSRDPVGGRDSPLHF. CDR3 sequence (DNA): TGTGCCACCAGCAGAGATCCGGTTGGAGGTCGGGATTCACCCCTCCACTTT. The chain recombines TRBV15 with TRBJ1-6; D remains ambiguous. V lost 0 bases and J 8 bases, leaving 17 bases between the germline ends. This CDR3 has 17 amino acids. The germline V gene encodes CDR1 LNHNV and CDR2 YYDKDF (reference sequence).

This clonotype has only one observation. The V gene is TRBV7-9, the J gene TRBJ2-4; 7 nucleotides line up with TRBD1. J was trimmed by 6 bases and V by 5 bases; bases with no gene match: 4. CDR1 is SEHNR, CDR2 FQNEAQ, per germline (reference sequence). The CDR3 is made up of 13 amino acids. In DNA form, the CDR3 reads TGTGCCAGCAGCGTTCGGACAGGAAACATTCAGTACTTC. Protein: CASSVRTGNIQYF.

This clonotype has just a few counts. V and J are TRBV20-1 and TRBJ1-1; a possible D gene is TRBD1 (6 bases). Trimming stripped 6 bases from V and 12 bases from J, with 23 bases between. The V gene's germline CDR1 is DFQATT and CDR2 SNEGSKA (reference sequence). The CDR3 length is 13 residues. The CDR3, as DNA: TGCAGTGCCCGTATCAGCTCGACAGGAGAAACTTTCTTT. Its protein is CSARISSTGETFF.

About this clonotype itself: Mismatch with germline at one junction end may stem from a read error. V is TRBV11-3 and J is TRBJ1-2; D might be TRBD1 (5 bases). Germline V gene sequence: CDR1 SGHNT, CDR2 YENEEA. The CDR3 sequence is 14 residues long. Here the CDR3 DNA reads TGTGCCAGCAGCCCAACTCCGGGCGGGGGAGGCTACGCCTTC. Its translation is CASSPTPGGGGYAF.

Note on this clonotype: Being one base from a much bigger clone, this may be a read error. The V gene is TRBV20-1, the J gene TRBJ1-6, with a possible D match to TRBD1 (5 bases). V lost 5 bases, J lost 7 bases, and 15 bases lay in between. Germline-derived CDR1 and CDR2 are DFQATT and SNEGSKA (reference sequence). This CDR3 comprises 14 residues. The CDR3 nucleotides read TGCAGTGCTTCACCGGGACTTATCAATTCACCCCTCCACTTT. This encodes CSASPGLINSPLHF.

A remark on this clonotype: Possible read error: a much larger clone is one base away. The V gene is TRBV7-9, the J gene TRBJ2-7; possible D gene TRBD1, 6 bases. CDR3 length: 15 residues. Germline V gene lookup returns CDR1 SEHNR and CDR2 FQNEAQ (reference sequence). In DNA form, the CDR3 reads TGTGCCGGCAGCTTATTCAGGGGCGAAGGGTACGAGCAGTACTTC. Protein sequence: CAGSLFRGEGYEQYF.

This clonotype was picked up a small number of times. The chain recombines TRBV18 with TRBJ2-7; TRBD1 matches 8 bases. V gave up 6 bases and J gave up 3 bases; unmatched junction bases: 4. The germline V gene has CDR1 KGHSH and CDR2 LQKENI. The CDR3 length is 13 residues. The CDR3 loop is CASSGDRGYEQYF. CDR3 DNA: TGTGCCAGCTCGGGCGACAGGGGCTACGAGCAGTACTTC.

This clonotype has a count of ten or more. This sequence joins TRBV2 and TRBJ2-2; a possible D gene is TRBD1 (5 bases). The CDR3 is 13 amino acids. V lost 7 bases and J lost 3, with 9 bases in between. CDR1 SNHLY and CDR2 FYNNEI come from the germline V gene. The CDR3 coding sequence is TGTGCCAGCACCGCAGGGCACACCGGGGAGCTGTTTTTT. Protein product: CASTAGHTGELFF.

This clonotype was counted at least ten times. The V gene is TRBV20-1, the J gene TRBJ2-1; TRBD1 or TRBD2 may be the D gene (5 bases each). The CDR3 contains 14 residues. From germline, CDR1 is DFQATT and CDR2 SNEGSKA (reference sequence). V lost 0 bases to trimming and J lost 7 bases, with 13 bases between them. The DNA of the CDR3 is TGCAGTGCTAGAGATCCCCAGGGAGTGAATGAGCAGTTCTTC. Translation: CSARDPQGVNEQFF.

This chain connects TRBV12-3 or TRBV12-4 to TRBJ1-1; TRBD1 might be the D (6 bases). The CDR3 length is 13 residues. Trimming cost V 6 bases and J 6 bases, with 14 bases left between them. The CDR3, as DNA: TGTGCCAGCAGAACACAGGGTTTCTCTGAAGCTTTCTTT. It encodes CASRTQGFSEAFF.

The CDR3 sequence: CASSPTFGDGYTF. The DNA for the CDR3 is TGTGCCAGCAGCCCGACATTCGGGGATGGCTACACCTTC. This chain uses TRBV6-1 with TRBJ1-2; no clear D. The CDR3 sequence is 13 residues long. From germline, CDR1 is MNHNS and CDR2 SASEGT. Trimming removed 6 bases at V and 6 bases at J, with 14 bases between.

For this clonotype: This may be a read error, as it is one base from a much larger clone. The CDR3 does not end in the conserved phenylalanine or tryptophan, so this is likely a read error. This chain connects TRBV11-2 to TRBJ1-1, with D hard to call. The CDR3 consists of 14 residues. Germline V gene data show CDR1 as SGHAT and CDR2 as FQNNGV. V gave up 3 bases and J gave up 1 base, with 9 bases separating them. The CDR3 region is CASSLLRGNTEAFL. The CDR3 DNA reads as TGTGCCAGCAGCTTGTTACGGGGGAACACTGAAGCTTTCCTT.

This clonotype was seen ten or more times. The CDR3 loop reads CASSIEAGRALEQFF. In DNA, the CDR3 is TGTGCCAGTAGTATAGAAGCGGGACGTGCTCTCGAGCAGTTCTTC. J is TRBJ2-1 and V is TRBV19; TRBD2 aligns across 7 bases. V shed 0 bases, J shed 10 bases, and the junction held 9 bases outside the gene matches. The CDR3 length is 15 residues. The germline gives CDR1 LNHDA, CDR2 SQIVND (reference sequence).

This chain connects TRBV3-1 to TRBJ2-3, with D tentatively TRBD2 (5 bases). Between the trimmed V and J ends, which lost 3 bases and 5 bases, there was a span of 12 bases. Germline CDR1 and CDR2: LGHDT and YNNKEL (reference sequence). The CDR3 totals 14 residues. In DNA, the CDR3 is TGTGCCAGCAGCCATTCCAGCCGGGGAGATACGCAGTATTTT. Its protein product is CASSHSSRGDTQYF.

This clonotype was seen only a few times. This chain connects TRBV7-9 to TRBJ2-2; the match to TRBD2 covers 13 bases. Germline CDR1 is SEHNR and CDR2 is FQNEAQ (reference sequence). V gave up 6 bases and J gave up 1 base; unmatched junction bases: 5. This CDR3 is 17 amino acids long. DNA for the CDR3: TGTGCCAGCAGACAAAGACTAGCGGGAGGGAACACCGGGGAGCTGTTTTTT. Amino acid sequence: CASRQRLAGGNTGELFF.

The table lists this clonotype with many counts. J is TRBJ1-2 and V is TRBV7-9; unclear D gene. The germline V gene has CDR1 SEHNR and CDR2 FQNEAQ (reference sequence). The CDR3 is made up of 13 amino acids. The ends were cut back, 1 base at V and 4 bases at J, with 7 bases in the middle. CDR3 nucleotide sequence: TGTGCCAGCAGCTTAGGGTGGAGCTATGGCTACACCTTC. Translating gives CASSLGWSYGYTF.

This clonotype was counted at least ten times. The chain has TRBV4-1 and TRBJ1-2; TRBD1 might be the D (5 bases). Deletions cut 0 bases from V and 0 bases from J, with 8 bases between. The CDR3 is 15 amino acids. Germline V CDR1 and CDR2: MGHRA, YSYEKL. CDR3 region: CASSQDQGANYGYTF. CDR3 nucleotides: TGCGCCAGCAGCCAAGACCAGGGTGCTAACTATGGCTACACCTTC.

This clonotype was detected once. The V gene is TRBV25-1, the J gene TRBJ1-2, with unresolved D. CDR1 MGHDK and CDR2 SYGVNS come from the germline V gene. Trimming cost V 3 bases and J 7 bases, with 12 bases left between them. The CDR3 has 13 amino acids. CDR3 in DNA: TGTGCCAGCAGTGACTTGGGGATGGGTGGCTACACCTTC. Translated, it gives CASSDLGMGGYTF.

This clonotype has ten or more counts. This chain joins TRBV10-3 and TRBJ2-7, with 8 nucleotides matching TRBD1. This CDR3 has 13 residues. The germline gives CDR1 ENHRY, CDR2 SYGVKD. The V and J ends lost 11 bases and 3 bases, in that order; junction bases with no gene match: 9. CDR3 DNA: TGTGCCTCCCAAGACAGGGGAGTCTACGAGCAGTACTTC. Its protein is CASQDRGVYEQYF.

The table lists this clonotype with many counts. The CDR3 DNA follows: TGTGCCAGCAGTCACGGGACAGGGGAGAAGTACGAGCAGTACTTC. Translation gives CASSHGTGEKYEQYF. The J gene is TRBJ2-7, the V gene TRBV6-6; 10 bases agree with TRBD1. Looked up from germline, CDR1 is MNHNY and CDR2 is SVGAGI (reference sequence). This CDR3 spans 15 amino acids. With 5 bases clipped from V and 4 bases from J, the junction kept 8 bases outside the gene matches.

This clonotype was seen repeatedly, ten times or more. The V gene is TRBV19, the J gene TRBJ1-5; 10 nucleotides agree with TRBD1. The CDR3 is made up of 15 amino acids. V lost 5 bases and J lost 2; bases outside the gene matches: 3. The germline V gene encodes CDR1 LNHDA and CDR2 SQIVND (reference sequence). Here the CDR3 reads CASSGTGVGNQPQHF. CDR3 bases: TGTGCCAGTAGTGGGACAGGGGTTGGCAATCAGCCCCAGCATTTT.